Listed here is a single T cell receptor (beta chain). The data were taken from a study of tumor-infiltrating lymphocytes in oesophageal squamous cell carcinoma. A single record per CDR3 protein comes from TCRdb applying MiXCR to the PCR reads. The data show about 9,600 distinct CDR3 sequences, roughly 60% seen once. The germline gives CDR1 SGHTA, CDR2 FQGNSA. The J segment lost 3 bases and the V segment lost 2 bases, leaving 5 bases of the junction unmatched. CDR3 length: 15 amino acids. The specimen sequenced was esophageal tumor tissue. The source of this sequence is a male donor with esophageal squamous cell carcinoma. The rearrangement joins TRBV7-2 to TRBJ2-7, with 9 positions matching TRBD2. The CDR3 DNA reads as TGTGCCAGCAGCTTAAGTAGCGGGAGAGGCTACGAGCAGTACTTC. Its translation: CASSLSSGRGYEQYF.